This TCR beta chain is drawn from a study of T-cell memory formation after mild COVID-19. As for the study in general: The two donors had largely donor-specific TCR clusters. Regarding the study as a whole: Day 15 to 85 contracting clones showed balanced CD4/CD8; later expanders leaned CD4+. Contracting CD4+ clones sat mainly in CM and EM; CD8+ in EMRA.

Germline CDR1 and CDR2: SGHRS and YFSETQ. V was trimmed by 1 base and J by 1 base, leaving 11 bases between them. This CDR3 spans 15 amino acids. The sample holds a few counts of this clonotype. Its antigen remains unknown. From 5'RACE with constant-segment primers came TCR alpha and TCR beta cDNA libraries that carried sample barcodes and UMIs. MiXCR was run by TCRdb on the 5' RACE reads, yielding one entry per CDR3 protein. The table records tens of thousands of distinct CDR3 sequences, about 12% of them present only once. This TCR was sampled from an adult woman who had mild COVID-19 (a few samples of this study predate the infection). Cell type and time point are not known. The chain links TRBV5-1 to TRBJ1-1, with D possibly matching TRBD1 (5 bases). The specimen was PBMCs or a T cell subset sorted from them (not recorded which). The CDR3 region is CASSLWGVTNTEAFF. Written as DNA, the CDR3 is TGCGCCAGCAGCTTGTGGGGGGTGACGAACACTGAAGCTTTCTTT.